The 8 T cell receptor beta chains below all came from one sample that was sequenced in a study of T cell repertoires in cytomegalovirus infection. One entry per CDR3 protein, called by TCRdb with MiXCR from the reads. The profile covers under 250,000 distinct CDR3 sequences, with 5% to 8.5% appearing a single time and under 7% taken by the ten largest. The sequenced material came from PBMCs. The receptors come from a human donor in good health (CMV status not recorded). Some clones in this sample may be carry-over from other donors' samples.

This clonotype appeared many times. The chain has TRBV20-1 and TRBJ2-7; D might be TRBD1 (6 bases). Trimming took 5 bases from V and 0 from J, leaving 14 bases between them. This CDR3 has 14 residues. Germline CDR1 DFQATT, CDR2 SNEGSKA (reference sequence). The CDR3 DNA is TGCAGTGCTGGTTTGACAGGAGGCTCCTACGAGCAGTACTTC. Amino acids: CSAGLTGGSYEQYF.

This clonotype appeared many times. The V gene is TRBV11-1, the J gene TRBJ2-6; D gene unclear. CDR3 length: 14 amino acids. Trimming removed 5 bases from V and 4 bases from J, with 9 bases in between. CDR1 and CDR2 (germline): SGHAT, FQDESV (reference sequence). CDR3 protein: CASSGLMGANVLTF. For the CDR3, the DNA is TGTGCCAGCAGCGGGCTAATGGGGGCCAACGTCCTGACTTTC.

The chain is built from TRBV29-1 and TRBJ2-3; 8 nucleotides line up with TRBD2. The CDR3 contains 12 residues. Unmatched junction bases numbered 3, after V lost 6 bases and J lost 4 bases. CDR1 and CDR2 from the germline V gene are SQVTM and ANQGSEA. The CDR3 DNA reads TGCAGCGTACGGGAGGGTGCAGATACGCAGTATTTT. Translated, it gives CSVREGADTQYF.

This clonotype was counted ten times or more. This rearrangement joins TRBV7-2 to TRBJ2-1, with D perhaps matching TRBD1 (5 bases). Trimming took off 5 bases at V and 9 bases at J, with 11 bases between the two ends. The germline V gene encodes CDR1 SGHTA and CDR2 FQGNSA. The CDR3 extends over 12 amino acids. The CDR3 region is CASSQLGLEQFF. CDR3 DNA sequence: TGTGCCAGCAGCCAGTTGGGGCTTGAGCAGTTCTTC.

In its sample, this clonotype was seen many times. The chain uses TRBV19 and TRBJ2-1; possibly TRBD2 for D (6 bases). Germline CDR1 is LNHDA and CDR2 is SQIVND (reference sequence). There are 17 residues in the CDR3. The V end lost 8 bases, the J end lost 2 bases, and 22 bases lay between the germline ends. The chain's CDR3 is CASAPKGGAAPYNEQFF. CDR3 DNA: TGTGCCAGTGCACCTAAAGGCGGGGCCGCTCCCTACAATGAGCAGTTCTTC.

CDR3: CASSVDRVDTEAFF. The CDR3 DNA reads TGTGCCAGCTCAGTAGACAGGGTCGACACTGAAGCTTTCTTT. The chain couples TRBV18 to TRBJ1-1; 7 bases are a match to TRBD1. Germline assignment: CDR1 KGHSH and CDR2 LQKENI. CDR3 length equals 14 residues. Unmatched junction bases numbered 6, after V lost 5 bases and J lost 3 bases.

This clonotype was detected only a few times. The chain employs TRBV30 and TRBJ2-7; D may be TRBD1 (6 bases). Deletions cut 5 bases from V and 3 bases from J, with 8 bases between. The CDR3 totals 11 residues. Germline values: CDR1 GTSNPN, CDR2 SVGIG (reference sequence). This CDR3 is CAWVQGYEQYF. The CDR3 DNA reads TGTGCCTGGGTACAGGGCTACGAGCAGTACTTC.

This clonotype came up many times. The rearrangement links TRBV6-2 or TRBV6-3 to TRBJ1-1, with 7 bases identical to TRBD1. The length of the CDR3 is 15 residues. Trimming removed 4 bases from V and 4 bases from J; junction bases left unmatched: 9. CDR1 and CDR2 (germline): MNHEY, SVGEGT. CDR3 loop: CASSSPGTVTTEAFF. The CDR3 DNA is TGTGCCAGCAGTTCTCCCGGGACAGTGACCACTGAAGCTTTCTTT.